One and the same sample provided the 25 T cell receptor beta chains below, sequenced in a study of tumor-infiltrating lymphocytes in primary liver carcinoma. TCR beta cDNA was prepared out of approximately 500 ng total RNA by means of a constant-region primer. Libraries covering TCR beta were generated through three nested multiplex PCR rounds (using a slightly modified ARM-PCR). In the first two PCR rounds, TRBV1-TRBV30 forward primers were paired with a C-beta reverse primer, and each round lasted about 9 cycles. Using its own MiXCR run on the multiplex PCR reads, TCRdb lists one record per CDR3 protein. The table lists 330,000 or so distinct CDR3 sequences, around 60% of them singletons. Germline DNA was also extracted, and blood RNA derived from unsorted whole blood. Sequencing was performed on peripheral blood. The source is a man in his forties or fifties with primary liver carcinoma and hepatitis B virus infection.

The V gene is TRBV6-6, the J gene TRBJ1-5, with 8 nucleotides matching TRBD1. The J call may be faulty, since TRBJ2-3 better matches the DNA end. The CDR3 has 15 amino acids. The germline gives CDR1 MNHNY, CDR2 SVGAGI (reference sequence). As DNA, the CDR3 is TGTGCCAGCAGCTGGGGGACAGGTGCTTATCAGCCCCAGTATTTT. This sequence encodes CASSWGTGAYQPQYF.

Notes on this clonotype: This CDR3 fails to terminate in the conserved phenylalanine or tryptophan, so it likely reflects a read error. The chain uses TRBV19 and TRBJ1-1; a weak D match, TRBD1 (5 bases). Deletions cut 0 bases from V and 6 bases from J, with 11 bases between. The CDR3 sequence is 14 residues long. The germline gives CDR1 LNHDA, CDR2 SQIVND (reference sequence). CDR3 sequence reads: CASSIDGGRAEAFL. The CDR3 nucleotides are TGTGCCAGTAGTATAGATGGGGGTAGAGCTGAAGCTTTCCTT.

The chain couples TRBV29-1 to TRBJ1-2; possible D gene TRBD1, 6 bases. The CDR3 totals 13 residues. Germline V gene sequence: CDR1 SQVTM, CDR2 ANQGSEA. V was clipped by 6 bases and J by 0 bases, with 11 bases between them. The CDR3 DNA reads as TGCAGCGTCGGGGGGCATGCTAACTATGGCTACACCTTC. This sequence encodes CSVGGHANYGYTF.

The chain's CDR3 is CASSLGYNSPLHF. DNA of the CDR3: TGCGCCAGCAGCCTAGGTTATAATTCACCCCTCCACTTT. The chain uses TRBV5-1 and TRBJ1-6; D remains ambiguous. V was cut by 4 bases and J by 4 bases, with 6 bases left in between. The CDR3 loop spans 13 amino acids. Germline-derived CDR1 and CDR2 are SGHRS and YFSETQ.

The chain carries TRBV11-2 and TRBJ2-4; D is ambiguous. The CDR3 length is 15 residues. Germline CDR1 reads SGHAT; CDR2 reads FQNNGV. Deletions cut 4 bases from V and 0 bases from J, with 10 bases between. The CDR3 loop reads CASSSNLSAKNIQYF. For the CDR3, the DNA is TGTGCCAGCAGCTCCAACCTGTCAGCCAAAAACATTCAGTACTTC. The full variable domain, completed using reference TRBV11-2 and TRBJ2-4, is EAGVAQSPRYKIIEKRQSVAFWCNPISGHATLYWYQQILGQGPKLLIQFQNNGVVDDSQLPKDRFSAERLKGVDSTLKIQPAKLEDSAVYLCASSSNLSAKNIQYFGAGTRLSVL.

On this clonotype: A read error is likely, as this CDR3 ends without the conserved phenylalanine or tryptophan. The chain couples TRBV11-2 to TRBJ2-1; D call uncertain. CDR3 size: 14 residues. Germline loops: CDR1 SGHAT, CDR2 FQNNGV. The V end lost 0 bases, the J end lost 9 bases, and 12 bases lay between the germline ends. CDR3 in amino acids: CASSLDGPQSEQFL. DNA for the CDR3: TGTGCCAGCAGCTTAGACGGGCCTCAGAGTGAGCAGTTCCTC.

The chain couples TRBV10-2 to TRBJ2-3, with a weak D call TRBD2 (5 bases). Germline CDR1 and CDR2: WSHSY and SAAADI. Trimming stripped 2 bases from V and 6 bases from J, with 6 bases between. The CDR3 is 12 residues long. The CDR3 here is CASSEGEDTQYF. DNA of the CDR3: TGCGCCAGCAGTGAGGGGGAGGATACGCAGTATTTT.

Comment on this clonotype: The CDR3 does not end in the conserved phenylalanine or tryptophan, so this is likely a read error. The DNA for the CDR3 is TGTGCCAGCAGCAGCCGCTGGATCCAAGAGACCCAGTACTAC. This translates into CASSSRWIQETQYY. The gene calls are TRBV5-4 and TRBJ2-5; D not resolved. The CDR3 is 14 amino acids. V shed 4 bases and J shed 1 base, with 11 bases lying between them. Per germline, CDR1 SGHNT and CDR2 YYREEE (reference sequence).

This clonotype has just one count. Compared with germline, one end of the junction differs, possibly owing to a read error. The rearrangement uses TRBV7-9 and TRBJ2-1; TRBD2 aligns across 7 bases. The germline gives CDR1 SEHNR, CDR2 FQNEAQ (reference sequence). CDR3 length: 14 amino acids. The CDR3 loop is CASTKGAGYNKQFF. The CDR3 DNA is TGTGCCAGCACCAAGGGAGCGGGGTACAATAAGCAGTTCTTC.

The gene calls are TRBV5-1 and TRBJ2-1; 10 nucleotides align to TRBD2. The CDR3 is 17 amino acids. Trimming took 4 bases from V and 6 from J; bases not matched to a gene: 13. The germline V gene encodes CDR1 SGHRS and CDR2 YFSETQ. The CDR3 DNA sequence: TGCGCCAGCAGCCATCAGGGGGGGGGACTAGCGATCAATGAGCAGTTCTTC. Amino acid sequence: CASSHQGGGLAINEQFF. The full variable domain, its missing parts supplied by reference TRBV5-1 and TRBJ2-1, is KAGVTQTPRYLIKTRGQQVTLSCSPISGHRSVSWYQQTPGQGLQFLFEYFSETQRNKGNFPGRFSGRQFSNSRSEMNVSTLELGDSALYLCASSHQGGGLAINEQFFGPGTRLTVL.

This clonotype was found many times. The chain couples TRBV29-1 to TRBJ1-5; tentative D call: TRBD1 (6 bases). In germline, CDR1 is SQVTM, CDR2 ANQGSEA. This CDR3 is 13 amino acids long. Trimming shortened V by 5 bases and J by 6 bases, and 14 bases separated the two germline ends. CDR3 DNA sequence: TGCAGCGTTCAAACAGGGCCCGTTCAGCCCCAGCATTTT. This sequence encodes CSVQTGPVQPQHF.

Ten or more counts support this clonotype. This chain connects TRBV11-3 to TRBJ1-1; no clear D. The CDR3 consists of 13 residues. Per germline, CDR1 SGHNT and CDR2 YENEEA. Trimming pared 5 bases from V and 1 base from J, leaving 8 bases between. The chain's CDR3 is CASSPPGNTEAFF. The CDR3, as DNA: TGTGCCAGCAGCCCACCTGGGAACACTGAAGCTTTCTTT.

Note on this clonotype: With a much larger clone just one base away, this may be a read error. The CDR3 sequence is CAGSDRVDQPQHF. In DNA form, the CDR3 reads TGTGCCGGCAGCGACAGGGTCGATCAGCCCCAGCATTTT. V and J are TRBV6-2 or TRBV6-3 and TRBJ1-5; TRBD1 matches at 7 bases. The CDR3 is made up of 13 amino acids. Germline-derived CDR1 and CDR2 are MNHEY and SVGEGT.

Notes on this clonotype: A read error is likely, as this CDR3 ends without the conserved phenylalanine or tryptophan. The chain carries TRBV28 and TRBJ1-5; possibly TRBD1 for D (6 bases). CDR1 MDHEN and CDR2 SYDVKM come from the germline V gene. The CDR3 runs to 17 residues. The CDR3 region is CANSPIGGWTINQPQHS. The CDR3 coding sequence is TGTGCCAACAGTCCTATCGGGGGCTGGACAATCAATCAGCCCCAGCATTCT.

This chain uses TRBV5-1 with TRBJ2-2; TRBD1 matches at 8 bases. Germline CDR1 is SGHRS and CDR2 is YFSETQ. Trimming removed 4 bases from V and 4 bases from J; junction bases left unmatched: 6. The CDR3 loop spans 15 amino acids. The CDR3 here is CASSPWDRSTGELFF. The CDR3 nucleotides read TGCGCCAGCAGCCCCTGGGACAGGAGCACCGGGGAGCTGTTTTTT.

Regarding this clonotype: Compared with germline, one end of the junction differs, possibly owing to a read error. This CDR3 reads CASSQGLTTEALF. DNA for the CDR3: TGTGCCAGCAGTCAGGGATTAACCACTGAAGCTTTATTT. The chain links TRBV12-3 or TRBV12-4 to TRBJ1-1; a weak D match, TRBD1 (5 bases). CDR3 length: 13 residues.

There are a few counts of this clonotype. J is TRBJ2-7 and V is TRBV5-1; TRBD2 matches 12 bases. Per the germline V gene, CDR1 is SGHRS and CDR2 is YFSETQ. The CDR3 runs to 16 residues. V was pared by 4 bases and J by 0 bases, with 5 bases of the junction left unmatched. The CDR3 DNA follows: TGCGCCAGCAGCCTACTAGCGGGGGGCTCCTCCTACGAGCAGTACTTC. Its translation is CASSLLAGGSSYEQYF.

In the case of this clonotype: This sequence may be a read error, since a much larger clone differs from it by one base. The genes are TRBV6-1 and TRBJ2-7; possibly TRBD2 for D (6 bases). V lost 4 bases to trimming and J lost 5 bases, with 21 bases between them. The CDR3 extends over 16 amino acids. Germline V gene sequence: CDR1 MNHNS, CDR2 SASEGT. The CDR3 protein is CASSARGVAELHEQYF. CDR3 nucleotides: TGTGCCAGCAGTGCTCGTGGGGTAGCGGAACTTCACGAGCAGTACTTC.

The sample holds many counts of this clonotype. This sequence joins TRBV10-3 and TRBJ2-5; D may be TRBD2 (6 bases). Germline CDR1 reads ENHRY; CDR2 reads SYGVKD. V lost 5 bases, J lost 4 bases, and 11 bases lay in between. This CDR3 contains 13 residues. The CDR3 sequence is CAISRLGAETQYF. The CDR3 DNA follows: TGTGCCATCAGTCGACTAGGGGCAGAGACCCAGTACTTC.

This clonotype came up once. A read error may account for a junction end that differs from germline. This sequence joins TRBV11-2 and TRBJ2-7; D is perhaps TRBD2 (5 bases). Germline-derived CDR1 and CDR2 are SGHAT and FQNNGV. The CDR3 sequence is 15 residues long. CDR3 loop: CTSSITNGISSEQYF. CDR3 coding DNA: TGTACCAGCAGCATAACTAACGGGATAAGCAGCGAGCAGTACTTC.

The chain recombines TRBV30 with TRBJ2-3; tentative D call: TRBD2 (6 bases). The CDR3 length is 15 residues. V was clipped by 2 bases and J by 1 base, with 13 bases between them. Germline assignment: CDR1 GTSNPN and CDR2 SVGIG (reference sequence). Here the CDR3 reads CAWSLPCGGTDTQYF. CDR3 DNA: TGTGCCTGGAGTCTCCCGTGCGGGGGCACAGATACGCAGTATTTT.

Regarding this clonotype: A read error may be the cause here, since a much bigger clone is one base away. The chain combines TRBV4-2 with TRBJ2-7, with 10 positions matching TRBD1. There are 14 residues in the CDR3. Germline V gene sequence: CDR1 LGHNA, CDR2 YNFKEQ. The CDR3 reads CTSSLGQGVGEQYF. The CDR3 DNA sequence: TGTACCAGCAGCCTCGGACAGGGGGTGGGCGAGCAGTACTTC.

Points on this clonotype: Since no conserved phenylalanine or tryptophan closes the CDR3, a read error is the likely cause. The chain couples TRBV6-5 to TRBJ2-5, with 14 bases that match TRBD2. The end of the DNA fits TRBJ2-1 better, so the J call may be wrong. The CDR3 has 15 residues. The germline gives CDR1 MNHEY, CDR2 SVGAGI. The CDR3 loop is CASSSGLAGGDEQFS. For the CDR3, the DNA is TGTGCCAGCAGTTCAGGACTAGCGGGAGGCGATGAGCAGTTCTCC.

Comments on this clonotype: The conserved phenylalanine or tryptophan normally closing the CDR3 is absent here, so this likely arose from a read error. The genes are TRBV11-2 and TRBJ1-3, with no clear D. The V end was cut by 5 bases, the J end by 1 base, with 9 bases between. The CDR3 is 14 residues long. CDR1 and CDR2 from the germline V gene are SGHAT and FQNNGV. This CDR3 reads CASSPRGSGNTIYS. DNA for the CDR3: TGTGCCAGCAGCCCTAGAGGGTCTGGAAACACCATATATTCT.

About this clonotype: A read error may produce the germline difference seen at one junction end. The J gene is TRBJ2-2, the V gene TRBV6-6; D is ambiguous. The CDR3 length is 15 residues. CDR1 is MNHNY, CDR2 SVGAGI, per germline (reference sequence). CDR3 coding DNA: TGTGCCAGAAGTTACCTGGACGAGAGATCCGAGGAGCTGTTTTTT. Its protein product is CARSYLDERSEELFF.